This TCR beta chain was sequenced for a study of blood T cell repertoires in COVID-19. Background on the study: Italy, Spain and the United States were the sources of the convalescent and acute COVID-19 samples. In each case, the material was cDNA or gDNA derived from T cells, B-cell-depleted T cells, or PBMCs.

In the authors' methods: Amplification of reference gene primers was used by the study to estimate nucleated cell counts. The method was immunoSEQ multiplex PCR; TCRdb's version includes in-frame clones alone and lacks a portion of them. Clone size and the V and J calls come from that table; the DNA yielded D and trimming. The sample lists tens of thousands of clones, around 86% seen once, with 27% in the top ten. Per germline, CDR1 DFQATT and CDR2 SNEGSKA (reference sequence). The length of the CDR3 is 10 residues. Trimming shortened V by 5 bases and J by 6 bases, and 8 bases separated the two germline ends.

The V gene is TRBV20-1, the J gene TRBJ2-7; D is ambiguous. This clonotype was obtained from a man aged 45 to 65 with active or convalescent COVID-19. Sequencing was performed on peripheral blood. The CDR3 DNA follows: TGCAGTGCTTCAGTGGCCGAGCAGTACTTC. This translates into CSASVAEQYF.